The entry below gives a single TCR beta chain sequence along with its context. These data belong to a study of blood T cell repertoires in COVID-19. The overall study: There were acute and convalescent COVID-19 samples, and they came from the United States, Italy and Spain. T cells, B-cell-depleted T cells, or PBMCs provided the cDNA or gDNA that served as material.

Original data processing: Estimates of nucleated cell counts were drawn from the amplification of reference gene primers. Profiling relied on immunoSEQ multiplex PCR, and the TCRdb table lists in-frame clones only, not all of them. That table is the source of V, J and clone size, and D and trimming were worked out from the DNA. The sample lists about 74,000 clones, 90% seen once, with 1.5% in the top ten. The sequence was collected from a man aged 50 to 59 with acute or convalescent COVID-19. The sample consisted of peripheral blood.

The CDR3 DNA reads as TGTGCCAGCAGCCAAGGGGTTAGCGGGGCACAAGAGACCCAGTACTTC. Protein sequence: CASSQGVSGAQETQYF. The chain is built from TRBV3-1 (or the pseudogene TRBV3-2) and TRBJ2-5, with 8 bases aligning to TRBD2. The CDR3 has 16 residues. The germline gives CDR1 LGHDT, CDR2 YNNKEL (reference sequence). Germline trimming cut 1 base from V and 2 bases from J; bases unmatched to any gene: 6.